The entry below gives a single T cell receptor beta chain sequence along with its context. This CDR3 has 16 amino acids. The J segment lost 2 bases and the V segment lost 7 bases, leaving 8 bases of the junction unmatched. Germline CDR1 and CDR2: SGHTA and FQGNSA. Residents of about two dozen US areas, aged roughly 18 to 89 years, made up the participants. Membership in each cohort depended on participant-reported clinical history. Study processing details: Quantification of nucleated cells was approximated via reference gene primer amplification. Only in-frame clones appear in the TCRdb table, and some are missing; sequencing was by immunoSEQ multiplex PCR. The V and J calls and clone size are taken from that table; D and trimming were inferred from the DNA. Of 380,000 or so clones in the sample, roughly 90% were seen once. This sample was taken from a study of blood T cell repertoires in COVID-19. Overall study: The cDNA or gDNA used as material had been derived from T cells, B-cell-depleted T cells, or PBMCs.

The rearrangement joins TRBV7-2 to TRBJ2-2; 9 bases map to TRBD1. This TCR was recovered from a woman younger than 45 with acute COVID-19. Source material: PBMCs or T cells enriched from blood (not recorded which). The CDR3 spells CASNPRTGANTGELFF. Here the CDR3 DNA reads TGTGCCAGCAATCCAAGGACAGGGGCTAACACCGGGGAGCTGTTTTTT.